This T cell receptor (beta chain) was captured in a study of T cell responses to AZD1222 COVID-19 vaccine (dated by TCRdb to the early 2020s). With respect to the entire study: A total of 230 to 250 trial participants underwent TCR sequencing, of whom some 210 received two doses of AZD1222 and about 25 received two doses of the MenACWY control vaccine. Trial participants were enrolled by age into 18-55, 56-69 and 70-plus year subgroups, with around 150, 28 and 57 TCR-sequenced participants respectively.

The full study reports these points: Conclusions about previously exposed vaccinees are limited, since just a handful of AZD1222 recipients were seropositive for SARS-CoV-2 at baseline. Nearly half of unique spike-specific TCRs reportedly recognized epitopes outside regions mutated in the B.1.351 and B.1.1.7 variants. Because no day 14 peak-response samples were available, the repertoires could be characterized only after the peak T cell response. Spike-specific TCR breadth and depth rose significantly after two AZD1222 doses compared with day 0 and with MenACWY recipients. In the small 56-69-year group, the increase in depth fell short of significance, most likely because of low power. CD4 TCRs associated with the vaccine covered the entire spike protein, and the dominant responses were in regions 160-218 and 743-854. Participants were mostly white British, with more females than males. The authors suggested clonal diversity may have been underestimated.

Deletion took 3 bases off V and 5 bases off J, with a span of 23 bases between the germline ends. CDR1 and CDR2 (SGHTS, YDEGEE) derive from the germline V gene. The CDR3 starts with the cysteine, ends with the phenylalanine, and has 17 residues. CDR3 DNA is the only sequence kept; it has 51 bases, read in frame from the first base. According to the study, the label for this sample's time point signals: about 28 days (+/-7) after the second vaccine dose. AZD1222 recipients with second doses at about 4 weeks or about 12 weeks were pooled, because spike-specific TCR depth and breadth did not differ between schedules. Samples from vaccinated people were obtained from the UK trials COV001 and COV002, which included a single-blind randomized controlled phase 2/3 trial of AZD1222 (ChAdOx1 nCoV-19) in healthy adults. Trial participant PBMC samples were collected at day 0 and day 28 after the second dose for TCRbeta chain sequencing.

In the case of this clone: The target of this receptor is not known. The input lacks base qualities; no much larger clone sits a single base away.

The CDR3 regions of human TCRbeta chains were analyzed by immunosequencing. Per the source publication's procedure: TCRs in the repertoires were matched against a reference library of SARS-CoV-2-specific TCRs that had been generated with the MIRA antigen-specificity platform. Breadth was defined as the fraction of unique TCRs that were SARS-CoV-2-associated, and depth was defined as the fraction of total T cells that were SARS-CoV-2-associated. Using the MIRA data, each spike-specific TCR was assigned both to the spike region to which the TCR was reactive and to a CD4 or CD8 class. Log10-transformed breadth and depth values were compared by one-way ANOVA with Sidak's multiple comparisons tests. Imported from immuneACCESS, the table was reduced by TCRdb to in-frame sequences with V and J called. These copies leave out some clones; in studies compared against another copy, an unresolved V gene accounts for under half, and the cause of the remainder is not known. The V and J calls and clone size come from that table; D and trimming were worked out from the DNA. A total of 160,000 or so clones appear in this sample, 94% of them only once. About 4.6% of the sample lies in the top ten.

This receptor was obtained from an adult who received the AZD1222 COVID-19 vaccine. This chain joins TRBV5-8 to TRBJ2-5, with TRBD1 perhaps the D gene, on 5 matching bases. The material was peripheral blood, obtained 28 days after the second AZD1222 dose. The CDR3 in this case is CASSYRWGRDGRETQYF. In nucleotides, the sequence is TGTGCCAGCAGCTACCGCTGGGGCAGGGATGGTAGGGAGACCCAGTACTTC. Joined to the reference TRBV5-8 and TRBJ2-5 proteins, this CDR3 gives the full variable domain: EAGVTQSPTHLIKTRGQQATLRCSPISGHTSVYWYQQALGLGLQFLLWYDEGEERNRGNFPPRFSGRQFPNYSSELNVNALELEDSALYLCASSYRWGRDGRETQYFGPGTRLLVL.